A selection of T cell receptor beta chains follows, all from one sample in a study of response to subunit inactivated influenza vaccine. Via MiXCR, TCRdb re-called the RT-PCR reads, giving one row per CDR3 protein. The sample yields 500,000 or so distinct CDR3 sequences, approximately 16% seen once. The specimen was CD4+ T cells sorted from PBMCs, collected about 23 months after vaccination. The source of these receptors is a man between 50 and 70 years old who received an inactivated influenza vaccine. Both conserved end residues are part of each CDR3. The order of the fields is CDR3 protein, CDR3 DNA, clone size, D gene, V gene, J gene. A D gene is named only where the DNA matches it firmly. The listing skips clone size in some rows; elsewhere it reads once, few, many or a size class.

CDR3: CASSLEASGKNIQYF
DNA: TGCGCCAGCAGCTTGGAGGCTAGCGGGAAAAACATTCAGTACTTC
size: few
D: TRBD2
V: TRBV5-1
J: TRBJ2-4

CDR3: CASSSGPAPYEQYF
DNA: TGTGCCAGCAGCTCGGGACCAGCACCCTACGAGCAGTACTTC
size: .
D: .
V: TRBV7-2
J: TRBJ2-7

CDR3: CSAAGGQGVADTQYF
DNA: TGCAGTGCTGCCGGGGGACAGGGGGTCGCAGATACGCAGTATTTT
size: .
D: TRBD1
V: TRBV20-1
J: TRBJ2-3

CDR3: CASSQLAGRYEQYF
DNA: TGTGCCAGCAGCCAACTAGCGGGTCGCTACGAGCAGTACTTC
size: .
D: TRBD2
V: TRBV14
J: TRBJ2-7

CDR3: CASSQGGGLYEQYF
DNA: TGTGCCAGCAGCCAAGGCGGCGGGCTCTACGAGCAGTACTTC
size: few
D: .
V: TRBV3-1
J: TRBJ2-7

CDR3: CSAREGTGGGQPQHF
DNA: TGCAGTGCTAGAGAAGGGACAGGGGGTGGTCAGCCCCAGCATTTT
size: .
D: TRBD1
V: TRBV20-1
J: TRBJ1-5

CDR3: CASSGISMNTEAFF
DNA: TGCGCCAGCAGCGGAATAAGTATGAACACTGAAGCTTTCTTT
size: .
D: .
V: TRBV5-1
J: TRBJ1-1

CDR3: CASSLEGGGINEQFF
DNA: TGTGCCAGCAGCTTAGAGGGGGGGGGCATCAATGAGCAGTTCTTC
size: .
D: .
V: TRBV7-9
J: TRBJ2-1

CDR3: CAIQGAGGYTF
DNA: TGTGCCATCCAGGGGGCGGGTGGCTACACCTTC
size: few
D: TRBD1
V: TRBV3-1
J: TRBJ1-2

CDR3: CASSSYTDNSPLHF
DNA: TGTGCCAGCAGTTCATACACTGATAATTCACCCCTCCACTTT
size: .
D: .
V: TRBV27
J: TRBJ1-6

CDR3: CASSLYRDSSLEAFF
DNA: TGTGCCAGCAGCCTATACCGGGACAGTTCCCTTGAAGCTTTCTTT
size: .
D: TRBD1
V: TRBV7-9
J: TRBJ1-1

CDR3: CASTFLGSYEQYF
DNA: TGTGCCAGCACCTTCCTCGGTTCCTACGAGCAGTACTTC
size: few
D: .
V: TRBV6-2/TRBV6-3
J: TRBJ2-7

CDR3: CASSQVLGSPNTGELFF
DNA: TGTGCCAGCAGCCAAGTTTTAGGTTCCCCGAACACCGGGGAGCTGTTTTTT
size: .
D: .
V: TRBV4-2
J: TRBJ2-2

CDR3: CASSPGKAGELFF
DNA: TGTGCCAGCAGTCCAGGGAAGGCCGGGGAGCTGTTTTTT
size: few
D: .
V: TRBV12-3/TRBV12-4
J: TRBJ2-2

CDR3: CASSLEEGRYNEQFF
DNA: TGTGCCAGCAGCTTAGAGGAGGGCAGATACAATGAGCAGTTCTTC
size: few
D: .
V: TRBV7-9
J: TRBJ2-1

CDR3: CATSPTERRDTQYF
DNA: TGTGCCACCAGTCCAACGGAGCGGCGAGATACGCAGTATTTT
size: many
D: .
V: TRBV24-1
J: TRBJ2-3

CDR3: CASSKNPAGRLGGTGELFF
DNA: TGTGCCAGCAGCAAGAACCCGGCTGGTCGACTCGGGGGCACCGGGGAGCTGTTTTTT
size: few
D: .
V: TRBV6-2/TRBV6-3
J: TRBJ2-2

CDR3: CASSFTLAVHEQFF
DNA: TGTGCCAGCAGCTTTACCCTAGCGGTTCATGAGCAGTTCTTC
size: few
D: TRBD2
V: TRBV7-9
J: TRBJ2-1

CDR3: CASSSNPGGGQPQHF
DNA: TGCGCCAGCAGCTCTAACCCGGGAGGGGGTCAGCCCCAGCATTTT
size: few
D: .
V: TRBV10-2
J: TRBJ1-5

CDR3: CASAVAPITQYF
DNA: TGTGCCAGCGCGGTGGCTCCGATCACGCAGTATTTT
size: .
D: .
V: TRBV7-2
J: TRBJ2-3

CDR3: CASSLQTFEQFF
DNA: TGTGCCAGCAGCTTGCAGACTTTTGAGCAGTTCTTC
size: .
D: .
V: TRBV5-6
J: TRBJ2-1

CDR3: CASSLPTSYNEQFF
DNA: TGTGCCAGCAGTTTACCGACCTCCTACAATGAGCAGTTCTTC
size: .
D: .
V: TRBV28
J: TRBJ2-1

CDR3: CASSQTTFYEQYF
DNA: TGTGCCAGCAGCCAAACTACTTTCTACGAGCAGTACTTC
size: .
D: .
V: TRBV14
J: TRBJ2-7

CDR3: CASTGAGGPNYGYTF
DNA: TGTGCCAGCACTGGGGCAGGGGGCCCCAACTATGGCTACACCTTC
size: .
D: TRBD1
V: TRBV6-1
J: TRBJ1-2

CDR3: CASSQGSGGRNEQYF
DNA: TGTGCCAGCAGCCAGGGCTCGGGAGGTAGGAACGAGCAGTACTTC
size: once
D: TRBD2
V: TRBV3-1
J: TRBJ2-7

CDR3: CAISESTGINTEAFF
DNA: TGTGCCATCAGTGAGTCGACGGGGATAAACACTGAAGCTTTCTTT
size: few
D: .
V: TRBV10-3
J: TRBJ1-1

CDR3: CASTPGHTNSGNTIYF
DNA: TGTGCCAGCACTCCGGGACATACCAACTCTGGAAACACCATATATTTT
size: .
D: .
V: TRBV12-3/TRBV12-4
J: TRBJ1-3

CDR3: CASSTSRGAQETQYF
DNA: TGTGCCAGCAGTACAAGCCGGGGGGCCCAAGAGACCCAGTACTTC
size: .
D: .
V: TRBV6-1
J: TRBJ2-5

CDR3: CATQNPLAGTEQFF
DNA: TGTGCCACCCAGAACCCGCTAGCGGGTACTGAGCAGTTCTTC
size: .
D: TRBD2
V: TRBV10-3
J: TRBJ2-1

CDR3: CASTAIPGIYEQYF
DNA: TGTGCCAGCACCGCAATACCAGGGATCTACGAGCAGTACTTC
size: .
D: .
V: TRBV28
J: TRBJ2-7

CDR3: CASSQASDNQPQHF
DNA: TGTGCCAGCAGCCAGGCATCAGACAATCAGCCCCAGCATTTT
size: few
D: .
V: TRBV3-1
J: TRBJ1-5

CDR3: CASSTYAGDYEQYF
DNA: TGTGCCAGCAGTACATACGCGGGAGACTACGAGCAGTACTTC
size: .
D: TRBD2
V: TRBV12-3/TRBV12-4
J: TRBJ2-7

CDR3: CASSEGMTSGYEQFF
DNA: TGTGCCAGCAGCGAGGGGATGACTAGCGGTTATGAGCAGTTCTTC
size: .
D: TRBD2
V: TRBV9
J: TRBJ2-1

CDR3: CASSQDMDGPTQYF
DNA: TGTGCCAGCAGCCAAGATATGGACGGCCCTACCCAGTACTTC
size: few
D: .
V: TRBV3-1
J: TRBJ2-5

CDR3: CATSEGVATNEKLFF
DNA: TGTGCCACCAGTGAAGGGGTGGCAACTAATGAAAAACTGTTTTTT
size: .
D: .
V: TRBV24-1
J: TRBJ1-4

CDR3: CSARDPSSAYYEQYF
DNA: TGCAGTGCTAGAGATCCTTCTAGCGCTTACTACGAGCAGTACTTC
size: many
D: .
V: TRBV20-1
J: TRBJ2-7

CDR3: CASSQGTAPFLAF
DNA: TGTGCCAGCAGCCAAGGCACGGCACCCTTTTTGGCCTTC
size: .
D: .
V: TRBV3-1
J: TRBJ1-2

CDR3: CSVELRPNEQFF
DNA: TGCAGCGTTGAGTTGAGGCCCAATGAGCAGTTCTTC
size: many
D: .
V: TRBV29-1
J: TRBJ2-1

CDR3: CSAATQRYNEKLFF
DNA: TGCAGTGCTGCTACACAGAGGTATAATGAAAAACTGTTTTTT
size: many
D: .
V: TRBV20-1
J: TRBJ1-4

CDR3: CASSLAGGVGKNIQYF
DNA: TGCGCCAGCAGCTTGGCCGGCGGGGTGGGCAAAAACATTCAGTACTTC
size: few
D: .
V: TRBV5-1
J: TRBJ2-4

CDR3: CASSPRDLYSGELFF
DNA: TGTGCCAGTAGTCCAAGGGACCTCTATAGCGGGGAGCTGTTTTTT
size: many
D: .
V: TRBV19
J: TRBJ2-2

CDR3: CASSLRLREETQYF
DNA: TGCGCCAGCAGCTTGAGGCTTCGAGAAGAGACCCAGTACTTC
size: many
D: .
V: TRBV5-1
J: TRBJ2-5